The 32 T cell receptor beta chains below all came from one sample that was sequenced in a study of T cell responses to AZD1222 COVID-19 vaccine. TCRdb's table, derived via immunoSEQ multiplex PCR, lists solely in-frame clones and lacks some. The sample lists under 200,000 clones, 90% to 95% occurring once. The input for sequencing was peripheral blood, taken on day 0 of AZD1222 vaccination. All receptors come from an adult in good health.

The gene calls are TRBV5-6 and TRBJ2-6; D unresolved. Looked up from germline, CDR1 is SGHDT and CDR2 is YYEEEE. The CDR3 spans 11 residues. Trimming took 10 bases from V and 4 from J, leaving 6 bases between them. The CDR3 region is CASLGANVLTF. In DNA form, the CDR3 reads TGTGCCTCCCTAGGGGCCAACGTCCTGACTTTC.

The chain carries TRBV3-1 (or the pseudogene TRBV3-2) and TRBJ2-7, with D unclear. There are 11 residues in the CDR3. With 1 base removed from V and 11 bases from J, the gap between germline ends came to 9 bases. The V gene's germline CDR1 is LGHDT and CDR2 YNNKEL (reference sequence). The CDR3 DNA reads as TGTGCCAGCAGCCAAGGCCCCAAGGAGTACTTC. It translates to CASSQGPKEYF.

J is TRBJ1-1 and V is TRBV5-1; 8 bases match TRBD1. CDR3 length: 21 amino acids. Trimming at V came to 5 bases and at J to 5 bases, leaving 29 bases not matched to a gene. The V gene's germline CDR1 is SGHRS and CDR2 YFSETQ. Written as DNA, the CDR3 is TGCGCCAGCAGTCCCTATATCGCGGGACAGGAGTACATCGACACGGAGACTGAAGCTTTCTTT. Its protein product is CASSPYIAGQEYIDTETEAFF.

This clone showed up just once. The junction and the germline gene differ at one end; a read error may be behind it. The CDR3 DNA sequence: TGTGCCAGCAGGGGGACCGGGAACGCTGAAGCTTTCTTT. Amino acid sequence: CASRGTGNAEAFF. V is TRBV28 and J is TRBJ1-1; a weak D match, TRBD1 (5 bases). The CDR3 length is 13 residues. Germline V gives CDR1 MDHEN, CDR2 SYDVKM.

This rearrangement joins TRBV6-5 to TRBJ1-4; D remains unclear. Per germline, CDR1 MNHEY and CDR2 SVGAGI. Trimming removed 6 bases at V and 7 bases at J, with 9 bases between. This CDR3 is 12 amino acids long. In DNA, the CDR3 is TGTGCCAGCAGCTATACAAGTGAAAAACTGTTTTTT. Amino acid sequence: CASSYTSEKLFF.

The CDR3 DNA is TGTGCCAGCAGCTTAGCAGGGGCTGGGGCCAACGTCCTGACTTTC. Protein sequence: CASSLAGAGANVLTF. The chain couples TRBV7-9 to TRBJ2-6, with D possibly being TRBD1 (5 bases). Germline CDR1 reads SEHNR; CDR2 reads FQNEAQ (reference sequence). The V and J ends lost 0 bases and 2 bases respectively, with 5 bases between them. The length of the CDR3 is 15 residues.

The chain combines TRBV5-4 with TRBJ1-4, with D unresolved. This CDR3 has 15 residues. Germline V gene lookup returns CDR1 SGHNT and CDR2 YYREEE (reference sequence). Trimming left V 4 bases short and J 3 bases short, with 13 bases between. CDR3 region: CASSDLKGPNEKLFF. The CDR3 bases are TGTGCCAGCAGCGACTTAAAGGGCCCTAATGAAAAACTGTTTTTT. Looking up the rest from reference TRBV5-4 and TRBJ1-4 gives the full variable domain: ETGVTQSPTHLIKTRGQQVTLRCSSQSGHNTVSWYQQALGQGPQFIFQYYREEENGRGNFPPRFSGLQFPNYSSELNVNALELDDSALYLCASSDLKGPNEKLFFGSGTQLSVL.

The chain is built from TRBV18 and TRBJ1-1; D is ambiguous. From germline, CDR1 is KGHSH and CDR2 LQKENI. V was shortened by 4 bases and J by 4 bases, with 13 bases between the two germline ends. This CDR3 comprises 14 residues. DNA of the CDR3: TGTGCCAGCTCACTTACCGCCCGTGTCACTGAAGCTTTCTTT. Protein product: CASSLTARVTEAFF.

V gene TRBV3-1 (or the pseudogene TRBV3-2) combines with J gene TRBJ2-1; 7 bases are shared with TRBD1. The germline CDR1 and CDR2 sequences are LGHDT and YNNKEL (reference sequence). V was pared by 0 bases and J by 2 bases, with 4 bases of the junction left unmatched. The CDR3 runs to 16 residues. The CDR3 sequence: CASSQDTGAAYNEQFF. The CDR3 DNA sequence: TGTGCCAGCAGCCAAGATACAGGGGCAGCCTACAATGAGCAGTTCTTC.

The chain combines TRBV5-1 with TRBJ1-5, with 9 nucleotides matching TRBD1. Per germline, CDR1 SGHRS and CDR2 YFSETQ. Trimming took 8 bases from V and 2 from J; bases not matched to a gene: 14. The CDR3 has 17 residues. CDR3 loop: CARPGTGISRCNQPQHF. Written as DNA, the CDR3 is TGCGCCAGACCCGGGACAGGGATTTCTCGTTGCAATCAGCCCCAGCATTTT. The variable domain in full, with the rest retrieved from reference TRBV5-1 and TRBJ1-5, is KAGVTQTPRYLIKTRGQQVTLSCSPISGHRSVSWYQQTPGQGLQFLFEYFSETQRNKGNFPGRFSGRQFSNSRSEMNVSTLELGDSALYLCARPGTGISRCNQPQHFGDGTRLSIL.

The gene calls are TRBV30 and TRBJ2-2; D might be TRBD1 (5 bases). This CDR3 spans 14 amino acids. Germline values: CDR1 GTSNPN, CDR2 SVGIG (reference sequence). Trimming cost V 2 bases and J 6 bases, with 13 bases left between them. CDR3 bases: TGTGCCTGGAGTTATGGCAGGGTCGCCGGGGAGCTGTTTTTT. Its protein product is CAWSYGRVAGELFF.

V gene TRBV2 combines with J gene TRBJ1-5; D unclear. V lost 1 base to trimming and J lost 7 bases, with 11 bases between them. This CDR3 spans 14 amino acids. The germline V gene encodes CDR1 SNHLY and CDR2 FYNNEI. Here the CDR3 reads CASSEDPLGQPQHF. In DNA form, the CDR3 reads TGTGCCAGCAGTGAAGACCCCTTGGGCCAGCCCCAGCATTTT.

The chain uses TRBV5-1 and TRBJ2-1; 8 bases map to TRBD1. From germline, CDR1 is SGHRS and CDR2 YFSETQ. The CDR3 runs to 15 residues. V lost 7 bases, J lost 5 bases, and 11 bases stayed unmatched. The CDR3 nucleotides are TGCGCCAGCCGCCCGACGACAGGGGTTAACAATGAGCAGTTCTTC. Encoded protein: CASRPTTGVNNEQFF.

The chain links TRBV5-1 to TRBJ2-1; D is perhaps TRBD1 (6 bases). Per germline, CDR1 SGHRS and CDR2 YFSETQ. This CDR3 is built from 11 residues. Trimming left V 5 bases short and J 13 bases short, with 13 bases between. The DNA for the CDR3 is TGCGCCAGCAGGATAAACAGGGAACAGTTCTTC. As protein: CASRINREQFF.

The V gene is TRBV19, the J gene TRBJ1-2; 8 bases fit TRBD1. The CDR3 contains 13 residues. The V and J ends lost 6 bases and 4 bases, in that order; junction bases with no gene match: 4. The germline gives CDR1 LNHDA, CDR2 SQIVND (reference sequence). Here the CDR3 reads CASSLQGVYGYTF. Written as DNA, the CDR3 is TGTGCCAGTAGCTTACAGGGGGTCTATGGCTACACCTTC.

The chain combines TRBV19 with TRBJ1-1; TRBD1 matches at 9 bases. Germline V gene lookup returns CDR1 LNHDA and CDR2 SQIVND (reference sequence). After removal of 3 bases from V and 11 bases from J, the junction contained 7 bases not matched to a gene. The CDR3 is made up of 13 amino acids. The CDR3 protein is CASSIWTGVSAFF. The CDR3 DNA reads as TGTGCCAGTAGTATCTGGACAGGGGTCTCGGCTTTCTTT.

The chain joins TRBV20-1 to TRBJ2-7; D is uncertain. CDR1 is DFQATT and CDR2 is SNEGSKA in the germline V gene (reference sequence). V dropped 3 bases and J dropped 6 bases, with 9 bases sitting between them. The CDR3 covers 11 residues. The CDR3 sequence: CSASHGSEQYF. DNA for the CDR3: TGCAGTGCTAGTCACGGGTCCGAGCAGTACTTC.

V gene TRBV6-5 combines with J gene TRBJ2-5; 9 bases fit TRBD1. This CDR3 region has 15 residues. J was trimmed by 4 bases and V by 6 bases; bases with no gene match: 9. Germline CDR1 MNHEY, CDR2 SVGAGI. Here the CDR3 DNA reads TGTGCCAGCAGACTAATGGGACAGGGAGTAGAGACCCAGTACTTC. Translated, it gives CASRLMGQGVETQYF.

The chain uses TRBV4-2 and TRBJ2-1; the D is unclear. V dropped 2 bases and J dropped 0 bases, with 11 bases sitting between them. CDR1 and CDR2 from the germline V gene are LGHNA and YNFKEQ. CDR3 length: 16 residues. DNA for the CDR3: TGTGCCAGCAGCCAAACAACAGAGAGCTCCTACAATGAGCAGTTCTTC. This sequence encodes CASSQTTESSYNEQFF.

The chain carries TRBV6-5 and TRBJ2-7; TRBD2 matches 7 bases. CDR1 is MNHEY and CDR2 is SVGAGI in the germline V gene. There are 13 residues in the CDR3. The ends lost 5 bases at V and 2 bases at J; junction bases unmatched: 3. The CDR3 protein is CASSMAGAYEQYF. Here the CDR3 DNA reads TGTGCCAGCAGTATGGCGGGGGCCTACGAGCAGTACTTC.

This clone was seen only once. The rearrangement joins TRBV5-5 to TRBJ2-1; TRBD2 might be the D (6 bases). CDR1 is SGHKS, CDR2 YYEKEE, per germline (reference sequence). With 2 bases removed from V and 4 bases from J, the gap between germline ends came to 25 bases. The CDR3 runs to 19 residues. The CDR3 DNA sequence: TGTGCCAGCAGCTTCGAGGGAGGCGACGCCCGGGGACGTTACAATGAGCAGTTCTTC. It specifies CASSFEGGDARGRYNEQFF.

This chain links TRBV7-9 with TRBJ1-2; D ambiguous. The CDR3 covers 12 residues. The germline V gene has CDR1 SEHNR and CDR2 FQNEAQ (reference sequence). V was cut by 8 bases and J by 2 bases, with 9 bases left in between. For the CDR3, the DNA is TGTGCCAGCGCCGGAGTAAACTATGGCTACACCTTC. Translated: CASAGVNYGYTF.

The chain combines TRBV3-1 (or the pseudogene TRBV3-2) with TRBJ2-1; D is uncertain. The V gene's germline CDR1 is LGHDT and CDR2 YNNKEL (reference sequence). The V end lost 5 bases, the J end lost 10 bases, and 12 bases lay between the germline ends. The length of the CDR3 is 12 residues. The CDR3 bases are TGTGCCAGCAGCTCCCGGGTTTTAGAGCAGTTCTTC. Protein: CASSSRVLEQFF.

This rearrangement joins TRBV29-1 to TRBJ1-1; D gene uncertain. V lost 4 bases, J lost 4 bases, and 7 bases lay in between. The CDR3 contains 11 residues. The germline V gene encodes CDR1 SQVTM and CDR2 ANQGSEA. In nucleotides, the CDR3 is TGCAGCGTTGTAGGAGGCACTGAAGCTTTCTTT. It specifies CSVVGGTEAFF.

The chain is built from TRBV27 and TRBJ1-1; the D gene is possibly TRBD1 (6 bases). Germline V CDR1 and CDR2: MNHEY, SMNVEV (reference sequence). The ends were cut back, 5 bases at V and 6 bases at J, with 13 bases in the middle. This CDR3 contains 13 residues. Here the CDR3 DNA reads TGTGCCAGCAGTACAACAGGGTTTGCTGAAGCTTTCTTT. It yields the protein CASSTTGFAEAFF.

CDR3 region: CASSDPTGEAFF. The CDR3 DNA is TGTGCCAGCAGCGACCCGACAGGGGAAGCTTTCTTT. V gene TRBV7-9 combines with J gene TRBJ1-1, with 7 nucleotides matching TRBD1. The CDR3 is made up of 12 amino acids. Per germline, CDR1 SEHNR and CDR2 FQNEAQ (reference sequence). Unmatched junction bases numbered 5, after V lost 5 bases and J lost 8 bases.

J is TRBJ2-7 and V is TRBV3-1 (or the pseudogene TRBV3-2); D gene ambiguous. Germline values: CDR1 LGHDT, CDR2 YNNKEL (reference sequence). Trimming removed 0 bases at V and 6 bases at J, with 12 bases between. CDR3 length: 14 amino acids. The chain's CDR3 is CASSQDKGSREQYF. The DNA of the CDR3 is TGTGCCAGCAGCCAAGATAAGGGATCGCGCGAGCAGTACTTC.

The chain recombines TRBV3-1 (or the pseudogene TRBV3-2) with TRBJ2-1; D possibly matches TRBD1 or TRBD2 (5 bases each). In germline, CDR1 is LGHDT, CDR2 YNNKEL (reference sequence). Trimming took 4 bases from V and 8 from J, leaving 18 bases between them. This CDR3 has 15 amino acids. CDR3 in amino acids: CASSLDPLGDDEQFF. The CDR3 nucleotides read TGTGCCAGCAGCCTCGACCCCCTCGGGGACGATGAGCAGTTCTTC.

This chain links TRBV7-8 with TRBJ1-5, with D perhaps TRBD1 (5 bases). Germline V gene lookup returns CDR1 SGHVS and CDR2 FQNEAQ. V was trimmed by 3 bases and J by 0 bases, leaving 12 bases between them. CDR3 length equals 16 residues. The CDR3 here is CASSLDQGYSNQPQHF. The CDR3, as DNA: TGTGCCAGCAGCTTGGATCAGGGCTATAGCAATCAGCCCCAGCATTTT.

This clone was counted only a few times. The chain joins TRBV6-4 to TRBJ1-5, with a weak D call TRBD1 (5 bases). The germline V gene encodes CDR1 MRHNA and CDR2 SNTAGT. V lost 5 bases, J lost 4 bases, and 15 bases lay in between. This CDR3 has 15 amino acids. CDR3 protein: CASSSRPGINQPQHF. DNA for the CDR3: TGTGCCAGCAGTTCACGACCAGGGATAAATCAGCCCCAGCATTTT.

This clone was detected once. V gene TRBV7-6 combines with J gene TRBJ1-1; 11 positions match TRBD1. The CDR3 runs 18 residues. Germline loops: CDR1 SGHVS, CDR2 FNYEAQ. After removal of 1 base from V and 5 bases from J, the junction contained 12 bases not matched to a gene. The CDR3 sequence: CASSLEPPGTGGSTEAFF. The CDR3, as DNA: TGTGCCAGCAGCTTAGAGCCACCCGGGACAGGGGGGAGTACTGAAGCTTTCTTT.

This clone has more than one count but fewer than ten. CDR3 sequence (DNA): TGTGCCAGCAGAGGGGTGAACACTGAAGCTTTCTTT. It is translated as CASRGVNTEAFF. This chain joins TRBV2 and TRBJ1-1; a weak D match, TRBD1 (5 bases). Germline V lookup: CDR1 SNHLY, CDR2 FYNNEI. The CDR3 loop spans 12 amino acids. V was clipped by 6 bases and J by 0 bases, with 5 bases between them.